The rows below give T cell receptor beta chains drawn from one sample of a study of CD8+ T cells in alopecia areata. Data came from immunoSEQ multiplex PCR; TCRdb stores just in-frame clones and leaves some out. The sample has over 90,000 clones, just over 85% seen once; the top ten hold over 8.5%. The material was CD8+ T cells sorted from blood, obtained at roughly week 30, from a patient treated with tofacitinib. Every receptor here comes from a human donor with alopecia areata. Both conserved end residues are part of each CDR3. Fields, in order: D gene, V gene, J gene, clone size, CDR3 protein, CDR3 DNA. The D gene is left open where the match is weak. Size is omitted from some rows. Given values are once, few, many or a class for expanded clones.

d_call: NA; v_call: TRBV14; j_call: TRBJ2-1; clone_size: NA; cdr3_aa: CASSQVLTYNEQFF; cdr3_nt: TGTGCCAGCAGCCAGGTGCTAACCTACAATGAGCAGTTCTTC
d_call: NA; v_call: TRBV7-6; j_call: TRBJ2-7; clone_size: once; cdr3_aa: CASSLGPGSWEQYF; cdr3_nt: TGTGCCAGCAGCTTAGGTCCAGGGAGTTGGGAGCAGTACTTC
d_call: NA; v_call: TRBV5-4; j_call: TRBJ2-3; clone_size: NA; cdr3_aa: CASSPSGDTQYF; cdr3_nt: TGTGCCAGCAGCCCCTCCGGAGATACGCAGTATTTT
d_call: TRBD2; v_call: TRBV19; j_call: TRBJ2-1; clone_size: NA; cdr3_aa: CASSGLAGVYNEQFF; cdr3_nt: TGTGCCAGTAGCGGACTAGCGGGAGTCTACAATGAGCAGTTCTTC
d_call: NA; v_call: TRBV27; j_call: TRBJ2-7; clone_size: once; cdr3_aa: CASSLRFDRSSYEQYF; cdr3_nt: TGTGCCAGCAGTTTAAGGTTTGACAGGAGCTCCTACGAGCAGTACTTC
d_call: NA; v_call: TRBV29-1; j_call: TRBJ2-7; clone_size: NA; cdr3_aa: CSVPPSPEQPGHEYEQYF; cdr3_nt: TGCAGCGTTCCTCCCTCCCCAGAACAGCCGGGACACGAATACGAGCAGTACTTC
d_call: TRBD2; v_call: TRBV2; j_call: TRBJ2-7; clone_size: once; cdr3_aa: CASAPRLAGAVYEQYF; cdr3_nt: TGTGCCAGCGCGCCTCGACTAGCGGGGGCTGTCTACGAGCAGTACTTC
d_call: NA; v_call: TRBV5-6; j_call: TRBJ1-2; clone_size: NA; cdr3_aa: CASSSTGSPFYGYTF; cdr3_nt: TGTGCCAGCAGCTCGACAGGTTCCCCTTTCTATGGCTACACCTTC
d_call: TRBD1; v_call: TRBV29-1; j_call: TRBJ2-7; clone_size: few; cdr3_aa: CSARTGTTYEQYF; cdr3_nt: TGCAGCGCTCGGACAGGGACCACCTACGAGCAGTACTTC
d_call: NA; v_call: TRBV2; j_call: TRBJ2-2; clone_size: NA; cdr3_aa: CASNPESTGELFF; cdr3_nt: TGTGCCAGCAACCCAGAGTCGACCGGGGAGCTGTTTTTT
d_call: TRBD2; v_call: TRBV9; j_call: TRBJ2-3; clone_size: NA; cdr3_aa: CASSLSGGAVTDTQYF; cdr3_nt: TGTGCCAGCAGCCTGAGCGGGGGGGCCGTCACAGATACGCAGTATTTT